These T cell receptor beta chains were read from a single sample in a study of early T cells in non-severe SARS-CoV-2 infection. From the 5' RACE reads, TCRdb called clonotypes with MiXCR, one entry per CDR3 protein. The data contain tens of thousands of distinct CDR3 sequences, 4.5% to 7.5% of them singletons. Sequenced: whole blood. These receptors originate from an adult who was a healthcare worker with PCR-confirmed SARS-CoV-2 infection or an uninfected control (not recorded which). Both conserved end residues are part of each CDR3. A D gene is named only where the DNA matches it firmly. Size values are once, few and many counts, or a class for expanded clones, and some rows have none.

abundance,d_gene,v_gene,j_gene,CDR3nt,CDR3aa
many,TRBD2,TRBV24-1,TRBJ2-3,TGTGCCACCAGTCAAGGCGGGGGGGCGACAGATACGCAGTATTTT,CATSQGGGATDTQYF
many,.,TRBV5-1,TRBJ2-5,TGCGCCAGCAACCCCGGGGCGGAGACCCAGTACTTC,CASNPGAETQYF
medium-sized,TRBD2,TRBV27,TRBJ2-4,TGTGCCAGCAGTCGTATAGCGGGAGAACTACTAGCCAAAAACATTCAGTACTTC,CASSRIAGELLAKNIQYF
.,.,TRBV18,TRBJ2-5,TGTGCCAGCTCACCGCAGAGTCGGGAGACCCAGTACTTC,CASSPQSRETQYF
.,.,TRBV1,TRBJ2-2,TGCACCAGCAGCCATCTCCAGTCCACCGGGGAGCTGTTTTTT,CTSSHLQSTGELFF
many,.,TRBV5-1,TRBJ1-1,TGCGCCAGCAGCTTTTCCAAACAGGGAGACACTGAAGCTTTCTTT,CASSFSKQGDTEAFF
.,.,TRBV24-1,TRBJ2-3,TGTGCCACCAGTGACCCGGCCGTTGATACGCAGTATTTT,CATSDPAVDTQYF
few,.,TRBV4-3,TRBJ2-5,TGCGCCAGCAGCCAAGGCTGGGACCGAGAGACCCAGTACTTC,CASSQGWDRETQYF
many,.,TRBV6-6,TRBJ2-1,TGTGCCAGCAGTCACTTGGTTAGGGGCCGAGCCTCCTACAATGAGCAGTTCTTC,CASSHLVRGRASYNEQFF
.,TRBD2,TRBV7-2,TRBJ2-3,TGTGCCAGCAGCTTATTCCCCCCTACTACTAGCGGGGGGCCGATAGATACGCAGTATTTT,CASSLFPPTTSGGPIDTQYF
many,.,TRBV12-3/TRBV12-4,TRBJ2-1,TGTGCCAGCAACGAGGGGCCAACCTACAATGAGCAGTTCTTC,CASNEGPTYNEQFF
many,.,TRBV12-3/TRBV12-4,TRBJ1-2,TGTGCCAGCAGTTACACTTCAGCTAACTATGGCTACACCTTC,CASSYTSANYGYTF
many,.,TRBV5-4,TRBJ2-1,TGTGCCAGCAGCCCTCAGGGGGGGCGGCGGTTAGTTGATGAGCAGTTCTTC,CASSPQGGRRLVDEQFF